This TCR beta chain was captured in a study of identical twins listed by TCRdb under 2016. About the investigation overall: To test whether fetal clonotypes persist, this study deep-sequenced TCR alpha and beta repertoires from monozygotic twins, from unrelated adults of various ages, and from cord blood. To rule out contamination, replicate twin experiments were performed at different times with different library preparation protocols.

Only healthy Caucasian donors were included. The research as a whole found: Compared with coincidental sharing between unrelated individuals, out-of-frame TCR alpha sequences shared between twins had an excess of sequences with low generation probability. Out-of-frame TCR alpha sharing in monozygotic twins was systematically underestimated by recombination models, whereas sharing between unrelated individuals was in agreement with the recombination models. Fewer insertions were carried by abundant cord blood beta clonotypes; a weaker similar trend was observed in young adult naive repertoires, while no such trend was observed in memory repertoires. A weaker excess of twin sharing was found in beta out-of-frame sequences because the signal-to-noise ratio was lowered by fewer shared sequences. Zero-insertion analyses could be partly confounded by invariant T cells such as MAIT and iNKT, though diverse VJ usage argued against such confounding for most clonotypes. Because the same donors could not be followed over many years, conclusions were based on cross-sectional statistical analysis.

As to this clonotype: Its antigen is currently not known. No qualities accompany the bases; no much larger clone lies one base away.

Trimming removed 4 bases from V and 6 bases from J, leaving 16 bases between the germline ends. Measured from the cysteine to the phenylalanine, the CDR3 is 14 residues long. This entry keeps only the CDR3 DNA: 42 bases, framed from base 1. CDR1 and CDR2 (LGHDT, YNNKEL) derive from the germline V gene (reference sequence). Preparation of the library involved 5' RACE. Instrument used: Illumina HiSeq 2000. Template switching introduced a universal primer binding site; the final cDNA contained a unique molecular identifier, enabling accurate counting of TCR cDNA molecules. Specific primers in the conserved constant-segment region were used to synthesize first-strand cDNA for the TCR alpha and beta chains. Each cDNA library was double barcoded, with a SMART-Mk sample barcode plus Illumina barcodes, to control for contamination. Two successive PCR steps introduced TruSeq adapter sequences along with Illumina sample barcodes. The Illumina HiSeq platform was used with custom primers to sequence TCR alpha and beta cDNA libraries. Regarding the original processing steps: Unique molecular identifiers were extracted from raw reads with MiGEC, and CDR3 positions were determined with MiXCR. Recombination models were inferred per individual with the repgenHMM and IGoR tools using an EM algorithm. Shared clonotype analysis was performed with the tcR package in R, normalizing sharing by the product of cloneset sizes. Out-of-frame nonproductive sequences were analyzed to study raw recombination free of thymic and clonal selection effects. TCRdb trimmed public reads at Q25 via fastp, called clones via MiXCR and kept in-frame beta chains. Identical CDR3 protein sequences are pooled into one entry, listed with their most common genes and DNA. It is TCRdb's table, rather than the study itself, that gives the V and J calls and clone size. The sample has 1.5 million to 2 million distinct CDR3 sequences on record, about 32% of them singletons. Clones ranked in the top ten supply approximately 0.29% of the sample.

This sequence uses TRBV3-1 and TRBJ2-7; the D gene cannot be resolved reliably. The sequencing input was cord blood. This clonotype was obtained from a newborn girl in good health. The CDR3 loop reads CASSLLNGPLEQYF. The DNA is TGTGCCAGCAGCCTCTTGAACGGTCCTCTCGAGCAGTACTTC.